The present T cell receptor (beta chain) was sequenced within a study of human T cells and chemical hapten exposure. This clonotype showed up many times. There are 14 residues in the CDR3. The ends lost 6 bases at V and 8 bases at J; junction bases unmatched: 5. TCRdb itself ran the RACE reads through MiXCR, one entry per CDR3 protein. The table lists approximately 97,000 distinct CDR3 sequences, around 9% of them singletons. Documented time point: healthy volunteer bleed at 2 weeks. It was unfractionated whole blood from which total RNA was extracted. This receptor was identified in a female donor in good health. Some clones in this sample may be carry-over from other donors' samples. The specimen sequenced was whole blood. J is TRBJ2-1 and V is TRBV12-3 or TRBV12-4, with 12 positions matching TRBD1. The CDR3, as DNA: TGTGCCAGCAGGTCCGGGACAGGGGGCTATGAGCAGTTCTTC. Translated, it gives CASRSGTGGYEQFF.